Shown below are 12 T cell receptor beta chains from a single sample sequenced in a study of cytomegalovirus exposure and HLA in healthy donors (dated by TCRdb to the late 2010s). The method behind the library was the immunoSEQ multiplex PCR assay. For the multiplex PCR, a mixture combining 60 forward primers for TCR Vbeta segments and 13 reverse primers for TCR Jbeta segments was used. TCRdb's version of the immuneACCESS table is confined to in-frame rearrangements and falls short of the full clone set. An unresolved V gene accounts for under half of the shortfall where checked; the remainder is of unknown origin. The sample yields 180,000 or so clones; roughly 85% were counted once. Roughly 13% of the sample comes from the top ten. The sample comprised PBMCs. The receptor set was obtained from a man aged 50-59 years in good health and CMV-seropositive.

The genes are TRBV29-1 and TRBJ2-1; D is uncertain. The V gene's germline CDR1 is SQVTM and CDR2 ANQGSEA. The CDR3 has 12 amino acids. V lost 0 bases, J lost 5 bases, and 5 bases lay in between. The CDR3 spells CSVEDSDNEQFF. Written as DNA, the CDR3 is TGCAGCGTTGAAGATTCGGACAATGAGCAGTTCTTC.

The J gene is TRBJ2-5, the V gene TRBV19; D might be TRBD2 (5 bases). Germline-derived CDR1 and CDR2 are LNHDA and SQIVND (reference sequence). This CDR3 has 13 residues. Trimming took 2 bases from V and 2 from J, leaving 6 bases between them. The chain's CDR3 is CASSIRGQETQYF. The CDR3 nucleotides are TGTGCCAGTAGTATAAGAGGGCAAGAGACCCAGTACTTC.

This clone was seen once. This sequence joins TRBV4-3 and TRBJ2-1; TRBD2 matches 11 bases. This CDR3 has 16 residues. Germline V CDR1 and CDR2: LGHNA, YSLEER. The trim removed 7 bases at V and 4 bases at J, leaving 9 bases unmatched. In nucleotides, the CDR3 is TGCGCCAGCACCCGGGCTAGCGGGGGGCCGTACAATGAGCAGTTCTTC. Its protein is CASTRASGGPYNEQFF.

This chain connects TRBV7-2 to TRBJ2-7; 8 bases agree with TRBD1. V lost 6 bases to trimming and J lost 6 bases; unmatched junction nucleotides: 10. Germline V gives CDR1 SGHTA, CDR2 FQGNSA. The CDR3 extends over 14 amino acids. CDR3 in amino acids: CASRWTGPSGEQYF. DNA for the CDR3: TGTGCCAGCAGGTGGACAGGGCCAAGTGGCGAGCAGTACTTC.

The V gene is TRBV4-3, the J gene TRBJ2-1, with 9 bases matching TRBD2. The CDR3 has 18 amino acids. CDR1 and CDR2 from the germline V gene are LGHNA and YSLEER. The J segment lost 1 base and the V segment lost 0 bases, leaving 7 bases of the junction unmatched. CDR3 sequence (DNA): TGCGCCAGCAGCCAAGAATCCCCCGCGGGGGGGTCCTACAATGAGCAGTTCTTC. Amino acid sequence: CASSQESPAGGSYNEQFF.

There are many counts of this clone. The chain joins TRBV7-2 to TRBJ1-5, with D tentatively TRBD1 (6 bases). V lost 2 bases and J 3 bases, leaving 8 bases between the germline ends. The CDR3 length is 14 residues. Germline CDR1 SGHTA, CDR2 FQGNSA. The chain's CDR3 is CASSLSGANQPQHF. Written as DNA, the CDR3 is TGTGCCAGCAGCTTATCAGGGGCCAATCAGCCCCAGCATTTT.

This clone was detected only once. J is TRBJ2-5 and V is TRBV29-1; 9 nucleotides match TRBD1. This CDR3 has 14 residues. Germline-derived CDR1 and CDR2 are SQVTM and ANQGSEA. With V trimmed by 0 bases and J by 5 bases, 4 bases remained unmatched. CDR3: CSVEDGTGYETQYF. The CDR3 DNA sequence: TGCAGCGTTGAAGATGGGACAGGGTACGAGACCCAGTACTTC. Supplemented by reference TRBV29-1 and TRBJ2-5, the full variable domain reads SAVISQKPSRDICQRGTSLTIQCQVDSQVTMMFWYRQQPGQSLTLIATANQGSEATYESGFVIDKFPISRPNLTFSTLTVSNMSPEDSSIYLCSVEDGTGYETQYFGPGTRLLVL.

This chain links TRBV18 with TRBJ1-4; tentative D call: TRBD1 (5 bases). The V end was cut by 2 bases, the J end by 5 bases, with 12 bases between. The CDR3 has 15 residues. Germline CDR1 reads KGHSH; CDR2 reads LQKENI. CDR3 in DNA: TGTGCCAGCTCACCATTCGGGGGAGAAAATGAAAAACTGTTTTTT. Amino acid sequence: CASSPFGGENEKLFF. Looking up the rest from reference TRBV18 and TRBJ1-4 gives the full variable domain: NAGVMQNPRHLVRRRGQEARLRCSPMKGHSHVYWYRQLPEEGLKFMVYLQKENIIDESGMPKERFSAEFPKEGPSILRIQQVVRGDSAAYFCASSPFGGENEKLFFGSGTQLSVL.

The chain has TRBV9 and TRBJ2-5; 7 nucleotides agree with TRBD1. Germline V gene sequence: CDR1 SGDLS, CDR2 YYNGEE. The CDR3 is 15 residues long. Unmatched junction bases numbered 9, after V lost 4 bases and J lost 3 bases. The DNA of the CDR3 is TGTGCCAGCAGCCCAGCCGGGACAGCCGAAGAGACCCAGTACTTC. Translation gives CASSPAGTAEETQYF.

This clone was seen just once. The chain couples TRBV5-6 to TRBJ2-3; 11 bases align to TRBD1. This CDR3 is built from 17 residues. V trimming: 1 base; J trimming: 0 bases; junction bases outside the gene matches: 4. Germline V gene sequence: CDR1 SGHDT, CDR2 YYEEEE. The DNA for the CDR3 is TGTGCCAGCAGCTTGCTGGGGACAGGGGGAAGCACAGATACGCAGTATTTT. It encodes CASSLLGTGGSTDTQYF.

The chain couples TRBV28 to TRBJ1-5; a possible D gene is TRBD1 (5 bases). V was shortened by 9 bases and J by 0 bases, with 15 bases between the two germline ends. CDR1 and CDR2 from the germline V gene are MDHEN and SYDVKM. The CDR3 covers 15 residues. The DNA for the CDR3 is TGTGCCAGTACACAAGGGGCGATTAGCAATCAGCCCCAGCATTTT. Encoded protein: CASTQGAISNQPQHF.

The chain combines TRBV7-9 with TRBJ1-2, with 8 bases lining up with TRBD1. Germline lookup yields CDR1 SEHNR and CDR2 FQNEAQ (reference sequence). With 4 bases clipped from V and 4 bases from J, the junction kept 2 bases outside the gene matches. The length of the CDR3 is 13 residues. CDR3 DNA: TGTGCCAGCAGCTGGGACAGGTCCTATGGCTACACCTTC. Encoded protein: CASSWDRSYGYTF.